The 24 T cell receptor beta chains below were found in one sample sequenced in a study of control samples from healthy donors and cancer patients. Data came from immunoSEQ multiplex PCR; TCRdb stores just in-frame clones and leaves some out. The profile shows some 170,000 clones, over 90% of them singletons. Material for sequencing was blood. Every receptor here comes from a woman aged 25 to 39 in good health.

The chain employs TRBV3-1 (or the pseudogene TRBV3-2) and TRBJ1-5; no clear D gene. Germline V lookup: CDR1 LGHDT, CDR2 YNNKEL (reference sequence). V was cut by 1 base and J by 0 bases, with 7 bases left in between. This CDR3 contains 15 residues. The CDR3 nucleotides read TGTGCCAGCAGCCAAGCCCCATATAGCAATCAGCCCCAGCATTTT. It codes for CASSQAPYSNQPQHF.

This clone appeared once. V and J are TRBV7-6 and TRBJ2-5; 14 bases line up with TRBD2. The J segment lost 4 bases and the V segment lost 4 bases, leaving 5 bases of the junction unmatched. The CDR3 extends over 16 amino acids. Looked up from germline, CDR1 is SGHVS and CDR2 is FNYEAQ. CDR3 sequence (DNA): TGTGCCAGCAGCTCCATGGGACTAGCGGGAGCAGAGACCCAGTACTTC. Its translation: CASSSMGLAGAETQYF.

This rearrangement joins TRBV5-1 to TRBJ2-2, with unresolved D. Between the trimmed V and J ends, which lost 0 bases and 0 bases, there was a span of 3 bases. CDR1 and CDR2 from the germline V gene are SGHRS and YFSETQ. The CDR3 is 14 residues long. The CDR3 DNA reads TGCGCCAGCAGCTTGGACGCGAACACCGGGGAGCTGTTTTTT. Protein product: CASSLDANTGELFF.

The rearrangement uses TRBV21-1 and TRBJ2-7; the table assigns TRBD2, which was not confirmed against the DNA. TRBV21-1 is marked as a pseudogene. The CDR3 extends over 15 amino acids. CDR3 amino acids: CASSNYYSGTYEQYF. The CDR3 DNA reads TGTGCCAGCAGCAATTATTATAGCGGAACCTACGAGCAGTACTTC.

The chain is built from TRBV28 and TRBJ2-6, with a tentative D call TRBD1 (5 bases). Per the germline V gene, CDR1 is MDHEN and CDR2 is SYDVKM. With 3 bases removed from V and 4 bases from J, the gap between germline ends came to 10 bases. The CDR3 extends over 15 amino acids. CDR3 DNA sequence: TGTGCCAGCAGTTTTCAGGGAACGGGGGCCAACGTCCTGACTTTC. It is translated as CASSFQGTGANVLTF.

This rearrangement joins TRBV6-6 to TRBJ1-1; 8 positions agree with TRBD1. V shed 2 bases and J 8 bases; nucleotides not matched to a gene: 7. The germline V gene encodes CDR1 MNHNY and CDR2 SVGAGI (reference sequence). CDR3 length: 14 residues. CDR3 residues: CASSYPGTGREAFF. The CDR3 DNA is TGTGCCAGCAGTTACCCCGGGACAGGAAGAGAAGCTTTCTTT.

The chain combines TRBV24-1 with TRBJ2-2; 12 nucleotides align to TRBD2. In germline, CDR1 is KGHDR, CDR2 SFDVKD. J was trimmed by 5 bases and V by 3 bases; bases with no gene match: 9. This CDR3 has 18 residues. The CDR3 bases are TGTGCCACCAGTGATGCCCTAGCGGGAGGGCCCCGGACCGGGGAGCTGTTTTTT. It encodes CATSDALAGGPRTGELFF.

The V gene is TRBV7-9, the J gene TRBJ2-5; TRBD2 matches at 10 bases. This CDR3 contains 16 residues. Germline V gives CDR1 SEHNR, CDR2 FQNEAQ (reference sequence). Trimming took 2 bases from V and 4 from J; bases not matched to a gene: 7. The CDR3 DNA reads as TGTGCCAGCAGCTTAATTCGACTAGCGGGCGGAGAGACCCAGTACTTC. It is translated as CASSLIRLAGGETQYF.

The J gene is TRBJ2-7, the V gene TRBV5-1; D gene uncertain. CDR1 and CDR2 from the germline V gene are SGHRS and YFSETQ. V lost 1 base to trimming and J lost 2 bases, with 13 bases between them. The CDR3 has 15 amino acids. Here the CDR3 DNA reads TGCGCCAGCAGCTTGTTAGGCAGTCAGACCTACGAGCAGTACTTC. It is translated as CASSLLGSQTYEQYF.

V is TRBV6-5 and J is TRBJ2-7, with D tentatively TRBD1 (5 bases). The V end lost 2 bases, the J end lost 1 base, and 12 bases lay between the germline ends. Looked up from germline, CDR1 is MNHEY and CDR2 is SVGAGI. The CDR3 runs 15 residues. This CDR3 is CASSYGAGSSYEQYF. CDR3 in DNA: TGTGCCAGCAGTTACGGCGCAGGGTCATCCTACGAGCAGTACTTC.

The count of this clone is one. CDR3 nucleotides: TGCGCCAGCAGCCAAGAGTCGCCGGCACTCGAGACCCAGTACTTC. This gives the protein CASSQESPALETQYF. The J gene is TRBJ2-5, the V gene TRBV4-1; D is undetermined. The V gene's germline CDR1 is MGHRA and CDR2 YSYEKL. The germline V and J ends were trimmed by 0 bases and 5 bases, with 13 bases remaining between them. The CDR3 spans 15 residues.

The chain couples TRBV6-2 or TRBV6-3 to TRBJ1-5, with 10 bases that match TRBD1. The germline V gene encodes CDR1 MNHEY and CDR2 SVGEGT. CDR3 length equals 18 residues. J lost 6 bases, V lost 0 bases, and 11 bases had no gene match. DNA of the CDR3: TGTGCCAGCAGTTACTCGTCCCGGGACAGGGGACGGGCTCAGCCCCAGCATTTT. This translates into CASSYSSRDRGRAQPQHF.

The V call is TRBV27, the J call TRBJ1-2, with D perhaps matching TRBD1 (6 bases). The CDR3 is made up of 14 amino acids. Germline V gene data show CDR1 as MNHEY and CDR2 as SMNVEV (reference sequence). V dropped 6 bases and J dropped 4 bases, with 15 bases sitting between them. The CDR3, as DNA: TGTGCCAGCAGATACAGAGGGGGAGCCTATGGCTACACCTTC. Translating gives CASRYRGGAYGYTF.

The chain uses TRBV6-5 and TRBJ2-7; tentatively, D is TRBD1 or TRBD2 (6 bases each). Trimming took 6 bases from V and 0 from J, leaving 15 bases between them. Per germline, CDR1 MNHEY and CDR2 SVGAGI. The CDR3 consists of 15 residues. The CDR3 DNA reads as TGTGCCAGCAGCGATAGGGGGGTGTACTCCTACGAGCAGTACTTC. As protein: CASSDRGVYSYEQYF.

This rearrangement joins TRBV7-9 to TRBJ1-2, with a weak D call TRBD1 (6 bases). Trimming cost V 3 bases and J 4 bases, with 12 bases left between them. The CDR3 spans 14 residues. The germline V gene encodes CDR1 SEHNR and CDR2 FQNEAQ (reference sequence). The CDR3 is CASSFGDIFYGYTF. The CDR3 DNA follows: TGTGCCAGCAGCTTTGGGGACATATTCTATGGCTACACCTTC.

J is TRBJ1-3 and V is TRBV9; D call uncertain. The CDR3 totals 13 residues. Germline V gene sequence: CDR1 SGDLS, CDR2 YYNGEE. V was shortened by 0 bases and J by 4 bases, with 5 bases between the two germline ends. The CDR3 protein is CASSVATGNTIYF. The CDR3 nucleotides read TGTGCCAGCAGCGTAGCTACGGGAAACACCATATATTTT.

The rearrangement joins TRBV27 to TRBJ2-7; D gene ambiguous. Trimming shortened V by 2 bases and J by 2 bases, and 4 bases separated the two germline ends. This CDR3 comprises 12 residues. CDR1 MNHEY and CDR2 SMNVEV come from the germline V gene (reference sequence). The CDR3 coding sequence is TGTGCCAGCAGTTTAGGGACCTACGAGCAGTACTTC. This translates into CASSLGTYEQYF.

A single count supports this clone. The chain couples TRBV20-1 to TRBJ1-5; D is unclear. V was trimmed by 3 bases and J by 2 bases, leaving 11 bases between them. The CDR3 covers 14 residues. The V gene's germline CDR1 is DFQATT and CDR2 SNEGSKA (reference sequence). The chain's CDR3 is CSASPPEGNQPQHF. In DNA, the CDR3 is TGCAGTGCTAGTCCACCGGAGGGCAATCAGCCCCAGCATTTT.

V is TRBV18 and J is TRBJ2-5, with a possible D match to TRBD2 (5 bases). With 0 bases removed from V and 4 bases from J, the gap between germline ends came to 12 bases. Germline values: CDR1 KGHSH, CDR2 LQKENI. The CDR3 totals 15 residues. CDR3 DNA: TGTGCCAGCTCACCACCTTTCGGGATGGGAGAGACCCAGTACTTC. This gives the protein CASSPPFGMGETQYF. The whole variable domain, filled in from reference TRBV18 and TRBJ2-5, reads NAGVMQNPRHLVRRRGQEARLRCSPMKGHSHVYWYRQLPEEGLKFMVYLQKENIIDESGMPKERFSAEFPKEGPSILRIQQVVRGDSAAYFCASSPPFGMGETQYFGPGTRLLVL.

The rearrangement joins TRBV5-4 to TRBJ2-3; D perhaps matches TRBD2 (5 bases). V dropped 4 bases and J dropped 2 bases, with 20 bases sitting between them. Germline-derived CDR1 and CDR2 are SGHNT and YYREEE (reference sequence). This CDR3 has 17 amino acids. The CDR3 DNA follows: TGTGCCAGCAGCCCCTCACCATACCAGCGGAACACAGATACGCAGTATTTT. Its translation: CASSPSPYQRNTDTQYF.

The chain has TRBV7-2 and TRBJ2-2, with D tentatively TRBD1 (6 bases). V lost 7 bases and J lost 5, with 17 bases in between. Looked up from germline, CDR1 is SGHTA and CDR2 is FQGNSA. CDR3 size: 15 residues. The CDR3: CASTPERGYTGELFF. CDR3 nucleotides: TGTGCCAGCACCCCGGAAAGGGGGTATACCGGGGAGCTGTTTTTT.

The chain links TRBV28 to TRBJ1-6; 9 nucleotides agree with TRBD1. V shed 2 bases and J 7 bases; nucleotides not matched to a gene: 0. The CDR3 runs to 14 residues. The germline V gene has CDR1 MDHEN and CDR2 SYDVKM. CDR3 nucleotide sequence: TGTGCCAGCAGTTTAGGGACAGGGAATTCACCCCTCCACTTT. It codes for CASSLGTGNSPLHF.

The chain employs TRBV5-1 and TRBJ2-7, with 9 bases that match TRBD1. Unmatched junction bases numbered 7, after V lost 1 base and J lost 5 bases. The CDR3 covers 15 residues. Germline values: CDR1 SGHRS, CDR2 YFSETQ. The CDR3 is CASSLWGQGGDEQYF. Here the CDR3 DNA reads TGCGCCAGCAGCTTGTGGGGACAGGGCGGCGACGAGCAGTACTTC.

DNA of the CDR3: TGTGCCAGCAGCTTATCTGGGAATGAGCAGTTCTTC. It translates to CASSLSGNEQFF. This chain connects TRBV11-3 to TRBJ2-1; no clear D. The V end lost 2 bases, the J end lost 7 bases, and 6 bases lay between the germline ends. The CDR3 covers 12 residues. CDR1 and CDR2 (germline): SGHNT, YENEEA.